This T cell receptor (beta chain) was captured in a study of blood T cell repertoires in COVID-19. Method: immunoSEQ multiplex PCR; TCRdb's copy keeps in-frame clones and lacks some. Of approximately 76,000 clones in the sample, over 65% were seen once. From germline, CDR1 is LNHNV and CDR2 YYDKDF (reference sequence). V was shortened by 4 bases and J by 5 bases, with 21 bases between the two germline ends. The CDR3 length is 17 residues. The clonotype comes from a woman between 65 and 79 years old with acute or convalescent COVID-19. Sequencing was carried out using peripheral blood. The V call is TRBV15, the J call TRBJ2-1; a possible D gene is TRBD2 (6 bases). CDR3 DNA: TGTGCCACCAGCATGATGTTGGGAGGTACGGGTGACAATGAGCAGTTCTTC. Its translation is CATSMMLGGTGDNEQFF.